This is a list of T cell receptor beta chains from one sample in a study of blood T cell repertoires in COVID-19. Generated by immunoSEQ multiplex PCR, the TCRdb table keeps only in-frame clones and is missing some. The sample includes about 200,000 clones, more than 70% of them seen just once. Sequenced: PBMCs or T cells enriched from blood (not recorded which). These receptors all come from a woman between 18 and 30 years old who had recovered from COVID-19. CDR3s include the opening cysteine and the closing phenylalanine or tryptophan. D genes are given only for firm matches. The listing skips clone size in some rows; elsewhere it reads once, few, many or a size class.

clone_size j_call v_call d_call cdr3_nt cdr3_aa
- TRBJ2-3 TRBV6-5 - TGTGCCGCAGGGGAACAGACTGTGGATACGCAGTATTTT CAAGEQTVDTQYF
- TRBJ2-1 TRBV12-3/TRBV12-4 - TGTGCCAGCAGTACCGGGACTTGGGCGCTCTTC CASSTGTWALF
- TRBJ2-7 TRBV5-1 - TGCGCCAGCAGCTTGATTCCAGGGGAGAGGTACGAGCAGTACTTC CASSLIPGERYEQYF
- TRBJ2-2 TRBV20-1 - TGCAGTGCTAGTCGGGGTACCGGGGAGCTGTTTTTT CSASRGTGELFF
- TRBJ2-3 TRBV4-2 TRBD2 TGTGCCAGCAGCCCGGGGACTAGCGGGGGGGCAGATACGCAGTATTTT CASSPGTSGGADTQYF
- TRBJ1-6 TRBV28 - TGTGCCAGCAGCCTCCGGGACGGGCGGGGTTCACCCCTCCACTTT CASSLRDGRGSPLHF
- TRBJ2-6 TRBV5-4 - TGTGCCAGCAGCTTGATATCTGGGGCCAACGTCCTGACTTTC CASSLISGANVLTF
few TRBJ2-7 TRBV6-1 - TGTGCCAGCAGTGAGAATGCGGCCTACGAGCAGTACTTC CASSENAAYEQYF
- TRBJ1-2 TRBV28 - TGTGCCAGCACCTCAGGGGCTGTCAGGGGCGGCTACACCTTC CASTSGAVRGGYTF
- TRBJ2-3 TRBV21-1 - TGTGCCAGCAGCGCCAGGGGGTCAGATACGCAGTATTTT CASSARGSDTQYF
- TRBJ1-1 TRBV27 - TGTGCCAGCAGTTTATCGATGGGGGCGAACACTGAAGCTTTCTTT CASSLSMGANTEAFF
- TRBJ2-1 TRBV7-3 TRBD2 TGTGCCAGCAGCTTAAGTCCAGGGCTAGCGGGCTATCCCAGGACCTACAATGAGCAGTTCTTC CASSLSPGLAGYPRTYNEQFF
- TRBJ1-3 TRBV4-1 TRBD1 TGCGCCAGCAGCCAAGTACCCCCCGGGACAGATTCTGGAAACACCATATATTTT CASSQVPPGTDSGNTIYF
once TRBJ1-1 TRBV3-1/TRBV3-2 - TGTGCCAGCAGCCAGTTCTCAGGGGATGCGGCTTTCTTT CASSQFSGDAAFF
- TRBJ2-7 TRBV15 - TGTGCCACCAGCAGAGATCCCGGAGACAGCTACGAGCAGTACTTC CATSRDPGDSYEQYF
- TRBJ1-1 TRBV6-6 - TGTGCCAGCAGTTGGGGGGGGGCAAACACTGAAGCTTTCTTT CASSWGGANTEAFF
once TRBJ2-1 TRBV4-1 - TGCGCCAGCAACAGTCCCCAGGGGCGGCCCAATGAGCAGTTCTTC CASNSPQGRPNEQFF
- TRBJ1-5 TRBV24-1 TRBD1 TGTGCCACCAGTGATTTTGGGACAGAGGATTATAGCAATCAGCCCCAGCATTTT CATSDFGTEDYSNQPQHF
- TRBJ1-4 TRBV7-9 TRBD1 TGTGCCAGCAGCCCCTATGGAGGGGGCGGTGAAAAACTGTTTTTT CASSPYGGGGEKLFF
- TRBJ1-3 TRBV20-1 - TGCAGCGTACCAGGGGGAAACACCATATATTTT CSVPGGNTIYF